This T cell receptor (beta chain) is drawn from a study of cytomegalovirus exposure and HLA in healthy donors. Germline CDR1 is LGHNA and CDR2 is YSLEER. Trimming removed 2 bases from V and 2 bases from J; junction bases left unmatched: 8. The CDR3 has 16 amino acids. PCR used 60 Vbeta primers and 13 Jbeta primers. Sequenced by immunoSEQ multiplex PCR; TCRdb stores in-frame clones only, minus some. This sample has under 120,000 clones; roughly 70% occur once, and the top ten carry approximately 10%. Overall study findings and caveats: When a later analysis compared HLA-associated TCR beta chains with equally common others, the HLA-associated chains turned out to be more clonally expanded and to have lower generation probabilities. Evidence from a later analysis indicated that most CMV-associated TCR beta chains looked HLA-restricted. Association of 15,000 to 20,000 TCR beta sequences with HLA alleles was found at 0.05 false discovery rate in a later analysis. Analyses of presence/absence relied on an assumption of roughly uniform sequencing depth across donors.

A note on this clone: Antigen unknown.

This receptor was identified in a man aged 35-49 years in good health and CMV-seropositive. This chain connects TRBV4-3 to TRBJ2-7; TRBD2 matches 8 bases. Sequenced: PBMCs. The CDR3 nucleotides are TGCGCCAGCAGCCAATCTGCTAGCGGGCTAGCCTACGAGCAGTACTTC. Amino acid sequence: CASSQSASGLAYEQYF.